Presented here are 11 T cell receptor beta chains from one specimen sequenced in a study of T cell responses to AZD1222 COVID-19 vaccine (dated by TCRdb to about 2021). The time point label here, explained by the study, means: baseline before first vaccination. Library construction relied on the immunoSEQ multiplex PCR assay. Sourced from immuneACCESS, this table was stored by TCRdb with only in-frame sequences that have V and J called. A share of the clones is absent; for the studies checked, an unresolved V gene accounts for under half, and the remainder has no known explanation. Here the sample has approximately 140,000 clones; approximately 90% occur a single time. The top ten clonotypes cover about 3% of the sample. The starting material was peripheral blood, obtained on day 0 of AZD1222 vaccination. The source is an adult in good health.

The chain links TRBV5-1 to TRBJ2-5; D gene ambiguous. CDR1 is SGHRS and CDR2 is YFSETQ in the germline V gene. The CDR3 spans 14 residues. The germline V and J ends were trimmed by 3 bases and 3 bases, with 12 bases remaining between them. The CDR3 spells CASSSPGQKETQYF. DNA for the CDR3: TGCGCCAGCAGCTCCCCTGGGCAGAAAGAGACCCAGTACTTC.

This chain connects TRBV5-1 to TRBJ1-2; maybe TRBD1 (5 bases). CDR3 length: 13 residues. Germline CDR1 SGHRS, CDR2 YFSETQ. V was trimmed by 4 bases and J by 10 bases, leaving 17 bases between them. CDR3 coding DNA: TGCGCCAGCAGCCTCCGGGACGGGCTCGACTACACCTTC. This gives the protein CASSLRDGLDYTF.

The V and J genes are TRBV9 and TRBJ1-6, with 7 bases lining up with TRBD1. The CDR3 extends over 15 amino acids. Germline CDR1 is SGDLS and CDR2 is YYNGEE. J lost 4 bases, V lost 3 bases, and 4 bases had no gene match. The CDR3 nucleotides are TGTGCCAGCAGCGACCGGGACAGATATAATTCACCCCTCCACTTT. Translating it yields CASSDRDRYNSPLHF.

The chain employs TRBV19 and TRBJ2-7, with unresolved D. Germline CDR1 reads LNHDA; CDR2 reads SQIVND (reference sequence). V lost 4 bases and J lost 1, with 8 bases in between. This CDR3 region has 13 residues. This CDR3 is CASSTSVSYEQYF. DNA for the CDR3: TGTGCCAGTAGTACGAGCGTATCCTACGAGCAGTACTTC.

This chain connects TRBV10-2 to TRBJ1-6, with a possible D match to TRBD1 (6 bases). The V gene's germline CDR1 is WSHSY and CDR2 SAAADI. V was pared by 5 bases and J by 0 bases, with 14 bases between. This CDR3 region has 17 residues. The CDR3 is CASSPDRSSSYNSPLHF. The CDR3 nucleotides read TGCGCCAGCAGTCCCGACAGGTCAAGCTCCTATAATTCACCCCTCCACTTT.

The gene calls are TRBV2 and TRBJ2-7; 12 bases are a match to TRBD1. V gave up 4 bases and J gave up 3 bases; unmatched junction bases: 7. Germline CDR1 SNHLY, CDR2 FYNNEI. The CDR3 has 16 amino acids. CDR3 DNA sequence: TGTGCCAGCAGTGGCGCGGGGACAGGGGGCCGCTACGAGCAGTACTTC. Protein sequence: CASSGAGTGGRYEQYF.

This chain joins TRBV12-3 or TRBV12-4 and TRBJ1-2, with D uncertain. V was shortened by 6 bases and J by 4 bases, with 9 bases between the two germline ends. This CDR3 contains 12 residues. The CDR3 DNA reads TGTGCCAGCAGCGTCGGACCCTATGGCTACACCTTC. It translates to CASSVGPYGYTF.

This clone was recorded once. Written as DNA, the CDR3 is TGTGCCAGCAGTTGGGGAACGGGGGGCACTGAAGCTTTCTTT. Its protein product is CASSWGTGGTEAFF. J is TRBJ1-1 and V is TRBV25-1; TRBD1 might be the D (5 bases). Deletions cut 5 bases from V and 4 bases from J, with 14 bases between. Germline CDR1 and CDR2: MGHDK and SYGVNS. There are 14 residues in the CDR3.

The V gene is TRBV3-1 (or the pseudogene TRBV3-2), the J gene TRBJ1-1, with no clear D. V was pared by 6 bases and J by 2 bases, with 13 bases between. The CDR3 loop spans 14 amino acids. Per the germline V gene, CDR1 is LGHDT and CDR2 is YNNKEL (reference sequence). This chain's CDR3 is CASRDLRSNTEAFF. The DNA of the CDR3 is TGTGCCAGCAGGGACCTCAGGAGTAACACTGAAGCTTTCTTT.

This chain links TRBV28 with TRBJ1-2; TRBD1 might be the D (6 bases). This CDR3 region has 13 residues. Trimming left V 2 bases short and J 11 bases short, with 15 bases between. In germline, CDR1 is MDHEN, CDR2 SYDVKM. In nucleotides, the CDR3 is TGTGCCAGCAGTTTAGGGGGGCCAAACACGTACACCTTC. Residues: CASSLGGPNTYTF.

The count of this clone is one. The J gene is TRBJ2-3, the V gene TRBV29-1; 10 bases are a match to TRBD1. Germline V gene sequence: CDR1 SQVTM, CDR2 ANQGSEA. The CDR3 has 15 amino acids. J gave up 14 bases and V 7 bases, and 21 bases lay outside the gene matches. CDR3 sequence: CSGAGTGDFRGGRYF. For the CDR3, the DNA is TGCAGCGGTGCCGGGACAGGGGATTTTAGGGGAGGCAGGTATTTT.